These 15 T cell receptor beta chains were all obtained from the same sample, sequenced in a study of shared clonotypes between healthy human individuals. The data were produced by immunoSEQ multiplex PCR, yet TCRdb's version contains in-frame clones alone and is incomplete. The sample has a few hundred thousand clones; approximately 77% are singletons. Material for sequencing was PBMCs. All receptors come from a woman in her forties in good health. Some clones in this sample may be carry-over from other donors' samples.

This rearrangement joins TRBV4-1 to TRBJ2-1; D possibly matches TRBD1 or TRBD2 (5 bases each). In germline, CDR1 is MGHRA, CDR2 YSYEKL. This CDR3 is 15 amino acids long. Deletions cut 7 bases from V and 7 bases from J, with 20 bases between. The CDR3 spells CASTSWTGKGNEQFF. CDR3 bases: TGCGCCAGCACCTCATGGACCGGGAAGGGGAATGAGCAGTTCTTC.

The chain has TRBV7-9 and TRBJ1-2; 9 bases are shared with TRBD1. The germline V gene has CDR1 SEHNR and CDR2 FQNEAQ (reference sequence). The CDR3 extends over 14 amino acids. V dropped 2 bases and J dropped 8; count of bases not matched to a gene: 6. CDR3 nucleotide sequence: TGTGCCAGCAGCTTACCGGGACAGGGATACGGCTACACCTTC. Translated: CASSLPGQGYGYTF.

J is TRBJ1-2 and V is TRBV15; D is perhaps TRBD1 (5 bases). Germline V CDR1 and CDR2: LNHNV, YYDKDF (reference sequence). The CDR3 loop spans 16 amino acids. The V end was cut by 0 bases, the J end by 7 bases, with 18 bases between. The CDR3 nucleotides are TGTGCCACCAGCAGAGACCGACGGCAGGGCGCGTCTGGCTACACCTTC. Translation: CATSRDRRQGASGYTF.

To note about this clone: With only one base between it and a far larger clone, this is likely a read error. The V call is TRBV10-1, the J call TRBJ1-1; D is uncertain. This CDR3 has 13 residues. Trimming stripped 6 bases from V and 1 base from J, with 9 bases between. The V gene's germline CDR1 is WNHNN and CDR2 SYGVQD (reference sequence). The CDR3: CASRQRTNTEAFF. DNA of the CDR3: TGCGCCAGCAGACAGAGGACGAACACTGAAGCTTTCTTT.

This clone was seen once. CDR3 DNA sequence: TGTGCCAGCTCAAATGGTCGGTTAAACGAGCCCCAGCATTTT. It codes for CASSNGRLNEPQHF. This rearrangement joins TRBV18 to TRBJ1-5; the D is unclear. The germline gives CDR1 KGHSH, CDR2 LQKENI. CDR3 length equals 14 residues. V shed 5 bases and J shed 8 bases, with 16 bases lying between them. Complete variable domain (other parts from reference TRBV18 and TRBJ1-5): NAGVMQNPRHLVRRRGQEARLRCSPMKGHSHVYWYRQLPEEGLKFMVYLQKENIIDESGMPKERFSAEFPKEGPSILRIQQVVRGDSAAYFCASSNGRLNEPQHFGDGTRLSIL.

This clone has only a few counts. A much larger clone differs by one base, so this may be a read error. This sequence joins TRBV6-4 and TRBJ1-2; tentatively, D is TRBD1 (6 bases). Germline values: CDR1 MRHNA, CDR2 SNTAGT. The CDR3 covers 15 residues. Trimming took 2 bases from V and 12 from J, leaving 22 bases between them. DNA for the CDR3: TGTGCCAGCAGTGACGGATCGGAGGGGGGCGGAGGCCACACCTTC. It translates to CASSDGSEGGGGHTF.

On this clone: It is likely a read error: a sequence one base away is far more abundant. The rearrangement uses TRBV15 and TRBJ2-5, with D perhaps matching TRBD1 or TRBD2 (6 bases each). This CDR3 has 15 amino acids. The germline V gene has CDR1 LNHNV and CDR2 YYDKDF (reference sequence). The CDR3 DNA reads as TGTGCCACCAGCAGAGAGCGTGCGGGACAAGAGACCCGGTACTTC. Its translation: CATSRERAGQETRYF.

Here the CDR3 reads CASSVVSLAGYGANVLTF. The CDR3 DNA reads TGTGCCAGCAGCGTAGTTTCCCTAGCGGGATATGGGGCCAACGTCCTGACTTTC. V gene TRBV9 combines with J gene TRBJ2-6; 9 bases match TRBD2. The CDR3 spans 18 residues. V trimming: 0 bases; J trimming: 3 bases; junction bases outside the gene matches: 7. Germline V gene data show CDR1 as SGDLS and CDR2 as YYNGEE.

J is TRBJ2-2 and V is TRBV10-3; D might be TRBD1 or TRBD2, each matching 5 bases. The germline V gene encodes CDR1 ENHRY and CDR2 SYGVKD. V lost 7 bases, J lost 4 bases, and 10 bases lay in between. CDR3 size: 13 residues. The chain's CDR3 is CAIKGTSTGELFF. As DNA, the CDR3 is TGTGCCATCAAGGGGACCTCCACCGGGGAGCTGTTTTTT.

V gene TRBV7-3 combines with J gene TRBJ2-5; D is possibly TRBD1 (6 bases). In germline, CDR1 is SGHTA, CDR2 FQGTGA. V was shortened by 4 bases and J by 5 bases, with 23 bases between the two germline ends. The CDR3 is 17 residues long. CDR3 region: CASSSSHNRETGETQYF. CDR3 DNA sequence: TGTGCCAGCAGCTCAAGCCACAACAGGGAAACTGGGGAGACCCAGTACTTC.

Concerning this clone: This may come from a read error, since a much larger clone is one base off. The V and J genes are TRBV10-3 and TRBJ2-1; D may correspond to TRBD1 or TRBD2 (5 bases each). Germline V CDR1 and CDR2: ENHRY, SYGVKD. The CDR3 spans 15 residues. V lost 4 bases to trimming and J lost 5 bases, with 15 bases between them. In DNA form, the CDR3 reads TGTGCCATCAGTGGCCTGGGGGAGTCTAACAATGAGCAGTTCTTC. It is translated as CAISGLGESNNEQFF.

V is TRBV5-1 and J is TRBJ1-5; D is unresolved. Germline V CDR1 and CDR2: SGHRS, YFSETQ. V lost 3 bases to trimming and J lost 0 bases, with 7 bases between them. The CDR3 totals 14 residues. The CDR3 spells CASSSGYSNQPQHF. CDR3 sequence (DNA): TGCGCCAGCAGCTCTGGATATAGCAATCAGCCCCAGCATTTT.

Of note for this clone: A read error is likely here: a far larger clone is one base away. The chain couples TRBV30 to TRBJ2-7, with 9 bases fitting TRBD2. The CDR3 loop spans 14 amino acids. CDR1 and CDR2 from the germline V gene are GTSNPN and SVGIG (reference sequence). In DNA, the CDR3 is TGTGCCTGGAGGCCCTGGCGGGAGGGCCGCGAGCAGCACTTC. It specifies CAWRPWREGREQHF.

This clone came up once. A much larger clone lies one base from this, so it may be a read error. Additional DNA sequences in this sample encode the identical CDR3. The rearrangement uses TRBV6-6 and TRBJ1-5; D remains ambiguous. This CDR3 has 16 amino acids. The germline V gene encodes CDR1 MNHNY and CDR2 SVGAGI (reference sequence). CDR3 region: CASSYGSIYSNQPQHF. Here the CDR3 DNA reads TGTGCCAGCAGTTACGGCTCGATTTATAGCAATCAGCCCCAGCACTTT.

The chain combines TRBV30 with TRBJ1-2; 7 bases line up with TRBD1. V shed 2 bases and J 8 bases; nucleotides not matched to a gene: 11. Germline V gene lookup returns CDR1 GTSNPN and CDR2 SVGIG (reference sequence). The CDR3 is made up of 14 amino acids. In DNA form, the CDR3 reads TGTGCCTGGAGTACGTCACAGGGGATTTGGGGCTACACCTTC. Translating gives CAWSTSQGIWGYTF.